This T cell receptor (beta chain) appears in the sequencing data of a study of OX40 agonist ivuxolimab in advanced cancers. On the study more broadly: Prior anti-PD-1, anti-PD-L1 or anti-CTLA-4 therapy did not bar entry, and around 39% had some. Study results and limitations: CD8+ T cells showed, on average, more clonal expansion than CD4+ cells.

The V and J ends lost 1 base and 5 bases respectively, with 11 bases between them. Germline V gene data show CDR1 as SEHNR and CDR2 as FQNEAQ (reference sequence). The CDR3 sequence is 14 residues long. Sequencing was performed with immunoSEQ multiplex PCR; in TCRdb, only in-frame clones are kept and a portion is missing. The table shows about 66,000 clones, with more than 80% occurring only once. With respect to this clone: Its antigen is currently unknown.

This receptor was obtained from an adult with an advanced solid tumor such as melanoma, head and neck, liver or kidney cancer. The specimen was CD4+ or CD8+ T cells sorted from blood, collected in a trial of the OX40 agonist ivuxolimab. The chain recombines TRBV7-9 with TRBJ1-2; D perhaps matches TRBD1 (5 bases). The CDR3 reads CASSLEPGQYGYTF. The CDR3, as DNA: TGTGCCAGCAGCTTAGAGCCAGGGCAATATGGCTACACCTTC.